This T cell receptor (beta chain) came from a study of cytomegalovirus exposure and HLA in healthy donors. Study-wide results and limits: In a later analysis, TCR association rates varied by HLA locus: DRB1 most, HLA-C fewest. A later analysis showed HLA-associated TCR beta chains outstripping equally common others in clonal expansion. TCR beta V segments were, for the most part, productive about 87% or about 30% of the time in an earlier analysis.

In regard to this clone: No antigen is known for it.

The PCR was carried out with 60 Vbeta primers and 13 Jbeta primers. Assay: immunoSEQ multiplex PCR; the TCRdb copy retains only in-frame clones and omits some. Of about 120,000 clones listed, 81% were seen once; the top ten hold less than 2.5%. The germline V gene has CDR1 SGHTA and CDR2 FQGNSA. V trimming: 6 bases; J trimming: 1 base; junction bases outside the gene matches: 8. The length of the CDR3 is 15 residues. The donors comprised healthy bone marrow donors. V and J are TRBV7-2 and TRBJ2-7, with 8 nucleotides matching TRBD1. Material for sequencing was PBMCs. The source is a woman aged 40-49 years in good health and CMV-seronegative. CDR3 coding DNA: TGTGCCAGCAGACTTAACAGGGGGTCTTCCTACGAGCAGTACTTC. Amino acid sequence: CASRLNRGSSYEQYF.